Listed below are T cell receptor beta chains from one sample, sequenced in a study of response to subunit inactivated influenza vaccine. TCRdb called the RT-PCR reads again in MiXCR, with one record for every CDR3 protein. The data hold about 310,000 distinct CDR3 sequences, with about a fifth observed a single time. Source: PBMCs from blood, taken 21 months after vaccination. These receptor sequences come from a man aged 50 to 69 who received an inactivated influenza vaccine. CDR3s include the opening cysteine and the closing phenylalanine or tryptophan. The order of the fields is D gene, clone size, J gene, V gene, CDR3 DNA, CDR3 protein. A D gene is named only where the DNA matches it firmly. The size entry is marked missing in some rows and otherwise reads once, few, many or a size class.

D: -; size: -; J: TRBJ2-7; V: TRBV5-1; DNA: TGCGCCAGCAGTTCCACTGCCGAATCCTACGAGCAGTACTTC; CDR3: CASSSTAESYEQYF
D: -; size: -; J: TRBJ1-5; V: TRBV5-1; DNA: TGCGCCAGCAGCGCGATTCCGGGACATAATCAGCCCCAGCATTTT; CDR3: CASSAIPGHNQPQHF
D: TRBD1; size: many; J: TRBJ1-2; V: TRBV29-1; DNA: TGCAGCGTCAGTGTCCAGGGGGGGTCTGGCTACACCTTC; CDR3: CSVSVQGGSGYTF
D: -; size: many; J: TRBJ1-4; V: TRBV5-1; DNA: TGCGCCAGCAGCCCTCAGACAGCAACTAATGAAAAACTGTTTTTT; CDR3: CASSPQTATNEKLFF
D: -; size: few; J: TRBJ2-4; V: TRBV19; DNA: TGTGCCAGTAGTAGCGCCAGGCTAGCCAAAAACATTCAGTACTTC; CDR3: CASSSARLAKNIQYF
D: -; size: -; J: TRBJ1-5; V: TRBV2; DNA: TGTGCCAGCAGTCAGCTACGTTATAGCAATCAGCCCCAGCATTTT; CDR3: CASSQLRYSNQPQHF
D: TRBD1; size: -; J: TRBJ1-4; V: TRBV4-3; DNA: TGCGCCAGCAGCCAGACGACAGGGGGTAATGAAAAACTGTTTTTT; CDR3: CASSQTTGGNEKLFF
D: TRBD1; size: -; J: TRBJ2-7; V: TRBV7-9; DNA: TGTGCCAGCAGCCCACGACAGGGGAGGACCTACGAGCAGTACTTC; CDR3: CASSPRQGRTYEQYF
D: TRBD2; size: many; J: TRBJ2-2; V: TRBV6-1; DNA: TGTGCCAGCAACCCCCAGCTAGCGGGAGCAGGCGGGGAGCTGTTTTTT; CDR3: CASNPQLAGAGGELFF
D: -; size: few; J: TRBJ1-2; V: TRBV15; DNA: TGTGCCACCAGCGAAGGCAGGAGAAAGAACTATGGCTACACCTTC; CDR3: CATSEGRRKNYGYTF
D: -; size: -; J: TRBJ2-4; V: TRBV6-6; DNA: TGTGCCAGCAGTTTTCAGGGTAGGAACATTCAGTACTTC; CDR3: CASSFQGRNIQYF
D: -; size: once; J: TRBJ2-1; V: TRBV6-2/TRBV6-3; DNA: TGTGCCAGCCGCAAGGTTGGGCCGGTGAATGAGCAGTTCTTC; CDR3: CASRKVGPVNEQFF
D: -; size: few; J: TRBJ2-3; V: TRBV7-2; DNA: TGTGCCAGCAGCCTTCTTGGAGGCACAGATACGCAGTATTTT; CDR3: CASSLLGGTDTQYF
D: -; size: -; J: TRBJ1-4; V: TRBV4-3; DNA: TGCGCCAGCAGCCCTCCTGACCGGAATGAAAAACTGTTTTTT; CDR3: CASSPPDRNEKLFF
D: -; size: many; J: TRBJ1-2; V: TRBV20-1; DNA: TGCAGTGCTAGCATGGGGGTTGGAAGTTACGAGGCTAACTATGGCTACACCTTC; CDR3: CSASMGVGSYEANYGYTF
D: -; size: few; J: TRBJ1-3; V: TRBV6-1; DNA: TGTGCCAGCACCCTCTCTCGGAGAGGAAACACCATATATTTT; CDR3: CASTLSRRGNTIYF
D: -; size: few; J: TRBJ2-2; V: TRBV10-3; DNA: TGTGCCATCAGTACCGGGACGCAGTCCCGTTATGAGCTGTTTTTT; CDR3: CAISTGTQSRYELFF
D: TRBD1; size: -; J: TRBJ2-7; V: TRBV30; DNA: TGTGCCTGGGGACAGGGTTACTACGAGCAGTACTTC; CDR3: CAWGQGYYEQYF
D: TRBD1; size: -; J: TRBJ2-3; V: TRBV24-1; DNA: TGTGCCACCAGTGACCCAGGGGGCGCGTCAGATACGCAGTATTTT; CDR3: CATSDPGGASDTQYF
D: -; size: many; J: TRBJ2-7; V: TRBV20-1; DNA: TGCAGTGCACCGGACGGTACCTACGAGCAGTACTTC; CDR3: CSAPDGTYEQYF
D: TRBD2; size: many; J: TRBJ2-7; V: TRBV10-2; DNA: TGCGCCAGCATTGGTGGGACTAGACCCAACGAGCAGTACTTC; CDR3: CASIGGTRPNEQYF
D: -; size: few; J: TRBJ1-5; V: TRBV6-2/TRBV6-3; DNA: TGTGCCAGCACCATAGGGCCAACGCAGCCCCAGCATTTT; CDR3: CASTIGPTQPQHF
D: -; size: few; J: TRBJ2-3; V: TRBV29-1; DNA: TGCAGCGTTGGGACGGCCACAGATACGCAGTATTTT; CDR3: CSVGTATDTQYF
D: -; size: -; J: TRBJ2-7; V: TRBV11-2; DNA: TGTGCCAGCAGCTTACAGGCCCACTACGAGCAGTACTTC; CDR3: CASSLQAHYEQYF
D: -; size: many; J: TRBJ2-3; V: TRBV11-2; DNA: TGTGCCAGCAGCTTATTAGTGTCAGATACGCAGTATTTT; CDR3: CASSLLVSDTQYF
D: -; size: few; J: TRBJ1-4; V: TRBV25-1; DNA: TGTGCCAGCAGTAATAGGATTGATTGGGATGAAAAACTGTTTTTT; CDR3: CASSNRIDWDEKLFF
D: -; size: many; J: TRBJ1-2; V: TRBV5-1; DNA: TGCGCCAGCAGCTTGGGGACCGGTCCCCTTACGCATGGCTACACCTTC; CDR3: CASSLGTGPLTHGYTF
D: TRBD1; size: few; J: TRBJ2-7; V: TRBV9; DNA: TGTGCCAGCAGCGTGGGACAGATAAGCTCCTACGAGCAGTACTTC; CDR3: CASSVGQISSYEQYF
D: -; size: few; J: TRBJ1-2; V: TRBV27; DNA: TGTGCCAGCAGTTTATTCTCGGCCAGGAGGGAGGACTATGGCTACACCTTC; CDR3: CASSLFSARREDYGYTF
D: -; size: few; J: TRBJ1-3; V: TRBV4-3; DNA: TGCGCCAGCAGCCAATACAGGGAACCTGGAAACACCATATATTTT; CDR3: CASSQYREPGNTIYF
D: TRBD1; size: -; J: TRBJ1-4; V: TRBV4-1; DNA: TGCGCCAGCAGCCAAATGGACAGGGGAAGTGAAAAACTGTTTTTT; CDR3: CASSQMDRGSEKLFF
D: TRBD1; size: -; J: TRBJ1-6; V: TRBV7-9; DNA: TGTGCCAGCAGCTCGACAGGGGATTCACCCCTCCACTTT; CDR3: CASSSTGDSPLHF
D: TRBD2; size: -; J: TRBJ2-2; V: TRBV9; DNA: TGTGCCAGCAGCAAAGCGGGAGGGCGAACCGGGGAGCTGTTTTTT; CDR3: CASSKAGGRTGELFF
D: -; size: few; J: TRBJ2-7; V: TRBV29-1; DNA: TGCAGCGTTGAAGAGGGGGTTTACGAGCAGTACTTC; CDR3: CSVEEGVYEQYF
D: -; size: few; J: TRBJ1-5; V: TRBV12-3/TRBV12-4; DNA: TGTGCCAGCAGCATAGCCAGGGCGGGCAATCAGCCCCAGCATTTT; CDR3: CASSIARAGNQPQHF
D: TRBD2; size: -; J: TRBJ2-5; V: TRBV12-3/TRBV12-4; DNA: TGTGCCAGCACTCCCGGACTAGGGGAGACCCAGTACTTC; CDR3: CASTPGLGETQYF
D: -; size: few; J: TRBJ1-3; V: TRBV6-2/TRBV6-3; DNA: TGTGCCAGCAGTTACGACAGACCCAAAGGAAACACCATATATTTT; CDR3: CASSYDRPKGNTIYF
D: -; size: few; J: TRBJ2-7; V: TRBV9; DNA: TGTGCCAGCAGCGTAGGACCAGGGGAATACGAGCAGTACTTC; CDR3: CASSVGPGEYEQYF
D: -; size: -; J: TRBJ2-1; V: TRBV3-1; DNA: TGTGCCAGCAGCCTATACGACGGGGATGAGCAGTTCTTC; CDR3: CASSLYDGDEQFF
D: -; size: -; J: TRBJ1-2; V: TRBV7-9; DNA: TGTGCCAGCAGCTTAGACCAGGGTCTGAGTGGCTACACCTTC; CDR3: CASSLDQGLSGYTF
D: -; size: -; J: TRBJ2-1; V: TRBV5-1; DNA: TGCGCCAGCAGCTTAGGACCCCTGGCTTTCACCTACAATGAGCAGTTCTTC; CDR3: CASSLGPLAFTYNEQFF
D: TRBD2; size: -; J: TRBJ2-7; V: TRBV3-1; DNA: TGTGCCAGCAGCCCCGGGACTAGCGGGAGTGTGAGCTCCTACGAGCAGTACTTC; CDR3: CASSPGTSGSVSSYEQYF
D: -; size: -; J: TRBJ1-2; V: TRBV2; DNA: TGTGCCAGCAGTGAAGGGAGGGTTGGTGGCTACACCTTC; CDR3: CASSEGRVGGYTF
D: TRBD1; size: few; J: TRBJ2-7; V: TRBV20-1; DNA: TGCAGTGCTAGAGGGACAGGGTCCTACGAGCAGTACTTC; CDR3: CSARGTGSYEQYF
D: TRBD2; size: -; J: TRBJ2-1; V: TRBV6-2/TRBV6-3; DNA: TGTGCCAGCAGTTACTCCTGGGGTAGCGGGAACTACAATGAGCAGTTCTTC; CDR3: CASSYSWGSGNYNEQFF
D: -; size: few; J: TRBJ2-7; V: TRBV10-3; DNA: TGTGCCATCAGTGACACAGGGAAGTACGAGCAGTACTTC; CDR3: CAISDTGKYEQYF
D: -; size: -; J: TRBJ1-2; V: TRBV6-5; DNA: TGTGCCAGCAGTTACTCGCCTGGACGGAATAACTATGGCTACACCTTC; CDR3: CASSYSPGRNNYGYTF
D: -; size: many; J: TRBJ1-1; V: TRBV6-5; DNA: TGTGCCAGCGGTAGGGGGGAAGCTTTCTTT; CDR3: CASGRGEAFF